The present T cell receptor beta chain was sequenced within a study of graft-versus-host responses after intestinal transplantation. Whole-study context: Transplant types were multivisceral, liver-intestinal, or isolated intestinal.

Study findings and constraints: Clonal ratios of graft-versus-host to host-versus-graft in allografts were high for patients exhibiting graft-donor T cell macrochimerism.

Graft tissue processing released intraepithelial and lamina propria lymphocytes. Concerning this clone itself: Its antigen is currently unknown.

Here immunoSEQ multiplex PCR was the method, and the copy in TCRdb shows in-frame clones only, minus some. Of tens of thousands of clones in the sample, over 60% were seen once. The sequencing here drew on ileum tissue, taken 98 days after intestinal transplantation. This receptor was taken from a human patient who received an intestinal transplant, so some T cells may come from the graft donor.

CDR3 loop: CASSPGTTLYEQYF. Written as DNA, the CDR3 is TGTGCCAGCAGCCCCGGGACTACCCTCTACGAGCAGTACTTC. This sequence joins TRBV9 and TRBJ2-7; 7 bases align to TRBD2. Germline-derived CDR1 and CDR2 are SGDLS and YYNGEE. With 4 bases clipped from V and 3 bases from J, the junction kept 7 bases outside the gene matches. The CDR3 is made up of 14 amino acids.